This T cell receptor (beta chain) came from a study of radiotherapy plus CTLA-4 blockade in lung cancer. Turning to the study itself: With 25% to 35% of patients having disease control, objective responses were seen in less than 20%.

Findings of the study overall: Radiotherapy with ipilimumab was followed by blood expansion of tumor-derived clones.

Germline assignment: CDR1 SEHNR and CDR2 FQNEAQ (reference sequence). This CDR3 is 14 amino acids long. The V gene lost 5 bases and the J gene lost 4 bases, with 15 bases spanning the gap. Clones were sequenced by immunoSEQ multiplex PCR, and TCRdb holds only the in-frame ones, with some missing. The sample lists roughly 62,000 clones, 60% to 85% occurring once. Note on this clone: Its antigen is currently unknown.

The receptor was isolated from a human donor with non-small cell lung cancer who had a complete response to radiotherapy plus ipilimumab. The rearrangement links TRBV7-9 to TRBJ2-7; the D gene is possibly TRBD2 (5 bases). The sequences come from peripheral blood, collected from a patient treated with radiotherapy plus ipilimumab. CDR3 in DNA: TGTGCCAGCAGCCCCCGGGTTGGGGAGTACGAGCAGTACTTC. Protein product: CASSPRVGEYEQYF.